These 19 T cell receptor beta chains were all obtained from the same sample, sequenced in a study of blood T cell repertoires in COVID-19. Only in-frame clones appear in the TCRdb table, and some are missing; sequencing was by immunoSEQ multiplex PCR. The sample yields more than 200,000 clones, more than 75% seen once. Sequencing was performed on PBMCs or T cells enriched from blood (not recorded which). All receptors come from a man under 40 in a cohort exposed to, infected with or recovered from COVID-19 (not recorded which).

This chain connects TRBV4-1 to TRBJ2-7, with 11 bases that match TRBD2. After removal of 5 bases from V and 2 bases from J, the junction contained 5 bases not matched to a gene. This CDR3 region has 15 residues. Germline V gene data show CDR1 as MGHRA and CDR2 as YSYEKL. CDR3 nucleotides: TGCGCCAGCAGCGAGACGGGACTAGCGGCCTACGAGCAGTACTTC. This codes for CASSETGLAAYEQYF.

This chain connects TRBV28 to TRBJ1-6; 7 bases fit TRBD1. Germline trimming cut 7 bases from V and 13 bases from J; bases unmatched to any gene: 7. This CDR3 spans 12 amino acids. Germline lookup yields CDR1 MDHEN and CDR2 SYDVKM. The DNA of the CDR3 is TGTGCCAGCACCCCTCCCAGGGGGCCCCTCCACTTT. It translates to CASTPPRGPLHF.

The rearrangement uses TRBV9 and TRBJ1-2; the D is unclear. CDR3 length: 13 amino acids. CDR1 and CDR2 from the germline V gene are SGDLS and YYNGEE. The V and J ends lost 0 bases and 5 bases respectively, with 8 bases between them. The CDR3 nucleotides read TGTGCCAGCAGCGTAGTCACGGGGTATGGCTACACCTTC. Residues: CASSVVTGYGYTF.

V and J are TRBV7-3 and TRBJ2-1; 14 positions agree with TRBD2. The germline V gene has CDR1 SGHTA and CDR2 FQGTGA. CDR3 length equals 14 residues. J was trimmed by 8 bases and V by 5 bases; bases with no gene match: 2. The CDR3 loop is CASSPGLAGDEQFF. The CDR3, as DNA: TGTGCCAGCAGCCCGGGACTAGCGGGAGATGAGCAGTTCTTC.

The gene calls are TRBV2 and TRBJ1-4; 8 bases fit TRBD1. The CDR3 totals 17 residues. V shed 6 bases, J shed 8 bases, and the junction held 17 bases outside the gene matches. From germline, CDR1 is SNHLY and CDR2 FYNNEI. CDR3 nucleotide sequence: TGTGCCAGCAGCGACGGACAGGGAGGATCCCCTGGGGAAAAACTGTTTTTT. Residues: CASSDGQGGSPGEKLFF.

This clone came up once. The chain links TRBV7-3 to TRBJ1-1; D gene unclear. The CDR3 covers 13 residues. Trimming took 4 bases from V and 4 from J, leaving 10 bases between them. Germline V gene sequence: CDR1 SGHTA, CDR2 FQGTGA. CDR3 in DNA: TGTGCCAGCAGCTCGCAACAGAGCACTGAAGCTTTCTTT. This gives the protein CASSSQQSTEAFF.

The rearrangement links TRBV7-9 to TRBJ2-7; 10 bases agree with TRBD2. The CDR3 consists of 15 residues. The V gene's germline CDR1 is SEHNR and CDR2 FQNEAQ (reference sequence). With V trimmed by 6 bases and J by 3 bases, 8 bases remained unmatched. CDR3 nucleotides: TGTGCCAGCAGTCGGGAGGCTAGCGGGAGCTACGAGCAGTACTTC. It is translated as CASSREASGSYEQYF.

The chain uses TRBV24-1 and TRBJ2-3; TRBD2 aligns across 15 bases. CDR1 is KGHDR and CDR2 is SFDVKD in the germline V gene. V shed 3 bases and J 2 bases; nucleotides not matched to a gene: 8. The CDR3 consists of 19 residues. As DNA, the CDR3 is TGTGCCACCAGTGATCCCGGACTAGCGGGAGGGGCAAACACAGATACGCAGTATTTT. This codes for CATSDPGLAGGANTDTQYF.

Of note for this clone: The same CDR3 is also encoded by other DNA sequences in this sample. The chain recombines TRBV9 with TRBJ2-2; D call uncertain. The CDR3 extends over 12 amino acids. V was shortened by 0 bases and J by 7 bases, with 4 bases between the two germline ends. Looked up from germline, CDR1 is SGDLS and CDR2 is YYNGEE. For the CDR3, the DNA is TGTGCCAGCAGCGTAGGAGTCGGGGAGCTGTTTTTT. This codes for CASSVGVGELFF.

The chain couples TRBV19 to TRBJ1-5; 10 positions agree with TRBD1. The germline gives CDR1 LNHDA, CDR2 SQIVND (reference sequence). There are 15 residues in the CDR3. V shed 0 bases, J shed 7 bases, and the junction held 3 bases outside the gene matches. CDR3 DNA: TGTGCCAGTAGTATAGAGGGGACAGGGGTACAGCCCCAGCATTTT. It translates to CASSIEGTGVQPQHF.

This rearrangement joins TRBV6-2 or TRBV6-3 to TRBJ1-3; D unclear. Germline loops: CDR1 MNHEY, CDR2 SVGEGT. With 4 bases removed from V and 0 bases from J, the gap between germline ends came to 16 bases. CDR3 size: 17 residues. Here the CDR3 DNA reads TGTGCCAGCAGTTCGGGGAGGTACCTAATCTCTGGAAACACCATATATTTT. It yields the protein CASSSGRYLISGNTIYF.

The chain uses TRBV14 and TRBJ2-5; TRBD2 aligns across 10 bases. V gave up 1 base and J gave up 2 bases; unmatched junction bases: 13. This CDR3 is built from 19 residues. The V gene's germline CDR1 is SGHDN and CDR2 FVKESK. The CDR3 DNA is TGTGCCAGCAGCCAAGCGGCTAGCGGGAGTCTTTGGGGGCAAGAGACCCAGTACTTC. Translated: CASSQAASGSLWGQETQYF.

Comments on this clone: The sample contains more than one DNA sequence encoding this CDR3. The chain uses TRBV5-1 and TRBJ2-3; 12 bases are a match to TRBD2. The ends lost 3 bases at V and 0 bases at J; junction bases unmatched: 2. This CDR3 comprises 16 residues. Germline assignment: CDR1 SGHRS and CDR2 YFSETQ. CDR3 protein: CASSWTSGTSTDTQYF. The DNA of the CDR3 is TGCGCCAGCAGCTGGACTAGCGGGACAAGCACAGATACGCAGTATTTT. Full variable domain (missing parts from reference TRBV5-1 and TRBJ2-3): KAGVTQTPRYLIKTRGQQVTLSCSPISGHRSVSWYQQTPGQGLQFLFEYFSETQRNKGNFPGRFSGRQFSNSRSEMNVSTLELGDSALYLCASSWTSGTSTDTQYFGPGTRLTVL.

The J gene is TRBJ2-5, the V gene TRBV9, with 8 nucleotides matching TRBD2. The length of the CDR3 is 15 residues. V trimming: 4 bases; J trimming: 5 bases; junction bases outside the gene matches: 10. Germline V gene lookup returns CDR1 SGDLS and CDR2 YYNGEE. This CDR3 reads CASSLRSSGMETQYF. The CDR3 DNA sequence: TGTGCCAGCAGCCTCCGTAGTAGCGGGATGGAGACCCAGTACTTC. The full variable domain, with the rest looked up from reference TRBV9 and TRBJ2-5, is DSGVTQTPKHLITATGQRVTLRCSPRSGDLSVYWYQQSLDQGLQFLIQYYNGEERAKGNILERFSAQQFPDLHSELNLSSLELGDSALYFCASSLRSSGMETQYFGPGTRLLVL.

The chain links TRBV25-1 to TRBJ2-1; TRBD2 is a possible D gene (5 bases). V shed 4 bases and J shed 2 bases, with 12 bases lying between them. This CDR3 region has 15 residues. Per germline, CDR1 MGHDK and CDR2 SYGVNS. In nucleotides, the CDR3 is TGTGCCAGCAGTGGGGGAGCTCGGGCCTACAATGAGCAGTTCTTC. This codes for CASSGGARAYNEQFF.

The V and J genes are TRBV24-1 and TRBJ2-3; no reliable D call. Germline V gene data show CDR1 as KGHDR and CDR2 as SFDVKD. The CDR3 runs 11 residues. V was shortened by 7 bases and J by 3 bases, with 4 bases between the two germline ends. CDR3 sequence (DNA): TGTGCCACCAGCAGGACAGATACGCAGTATTTT. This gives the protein CATSRTDTQYF.

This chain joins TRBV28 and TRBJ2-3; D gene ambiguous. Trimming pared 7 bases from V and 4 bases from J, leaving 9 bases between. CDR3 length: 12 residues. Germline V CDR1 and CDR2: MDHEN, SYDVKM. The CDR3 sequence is CASKQNPDTQYF. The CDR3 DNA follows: TGTGCCAGCAAACAGAACCCAGATACGCAGTATTTT.

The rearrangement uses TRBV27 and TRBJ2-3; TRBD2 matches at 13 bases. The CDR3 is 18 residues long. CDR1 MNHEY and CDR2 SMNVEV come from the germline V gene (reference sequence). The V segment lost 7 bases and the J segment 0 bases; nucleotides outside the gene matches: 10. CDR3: CASTPGLAGFTSTDTQYF. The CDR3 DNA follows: TGTGCCAGCACTCCGGGACTAGCGGGATTCACTAGCACAGATACGCAGTATTTT.

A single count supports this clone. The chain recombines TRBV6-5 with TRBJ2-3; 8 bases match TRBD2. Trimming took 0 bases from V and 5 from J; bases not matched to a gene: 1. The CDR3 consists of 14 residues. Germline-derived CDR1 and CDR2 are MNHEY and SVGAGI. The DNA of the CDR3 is TGTGCCAGCAGTTACTCTGCGGGAGGAGATACGCAGTATTTT. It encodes CASSYSAGGDTQYF.